Presented here are 18 T cell receptor beta chains from one specimen sequenced in a study of blood T cell repertoires in COVID-19. The data were produced by immunoSEQ multiplex PCR, yet TCRdb's version contains in-frame clones alone and is incomplete. The sample has tens of thousands of clones; just under 80% are singletons. Sequenced: peripheral blood. These receptors originate from a human donor in a cohort sampled during active COVID-19.

The CDR3 is CATSDSGSYTDTQYF. CDR3 bases: TGTGCCACCAGTGATAGCGGGAGCTACACAGATACGCAGTATTTT. The chain links TRBV24-1 to TRBJ2-3, with TRBD2 identical over 8 bases. V trimming: 3 bases; J trimming: 2 bases; junction bases outside the gene matches: 3. This CDR3 comprises 15 residues. Germline V CDR1 and CDR2: KGHDR, SFDVKD.

This rearrangement joins TRBV19 to TRBJ1-5, with 8 bases fitting TRBD1. Per germline, CDR1 LNHDA and CDR2 SQIVND (reference sequence). V lost 7 bases and J lost 6; bases outside the gene matches: 8. This CDR3 spans 14 amino acids. The CDR3 here is CASKSGGFSQPQHF. The CDR3 DNA reads TGTGCCAGTAAATCAGGGGGCTTCAGTCAGCCCCAGCATTTT.

The rearrangement uses TRBV6-5 and TRBJ1-2, with 9 nucleotides matching TRBD1. The ends lost 5 bases at V and 5 bases at J; junction bases unmatched: 6. CDR1 and CDR2 from the germline V gene are MNHEY and SVGAGI. The CDR3 runs 14 residues. CDR3 sequence (DNA): TGTGCCAGCAGTCCGGGACAGGGATGGTATGGCTACACCTTC. It codes for CASSPGQGWYGYTF.

This clone was recorded a few times. The rearrangement uses TRBV30 and TRBJ1-1; 7 positions agree with TRBD1. The junction had 7 bases not matched to a gene; V was cut back by 0 bases and J by 6 bases. This CDR3 has 14 amino acids. Germline V gene data show CDR1 as GTSNPN and CDR2 as SVGIG (reference sequence). CDR3 bases: TGTGCCTGGAGTGTACTTGGGCAGGGGGCTGAAGCTTTCTTT. As protein: CAWSVLGQGAEAFF.

The rearrangement links TRBV5-1 to TRBJ2-3; 8 bases match TRBD2. Per germline, CDR1 SGHRS and CDR2 YFSETQ. V trimming: 6 bases; J trimming: 2 bases; junction bases outside the gene matches: 20. CDR3 size: 19 residues. CDR3 bases: TGCGCCAGCACTTCATCGGGCGGGAGGCCTACCCTTATCACAGATACGCAGTATTTT. Amino acids: CASTSSGGRPTLITDTQYF.

V is TRBV5-6 and J is TRBJ2-5, with a possible D match to TRBD2 (6 bases). This CDR3 is built from 15 residues. Germline V CDR1 and CDR2: SGHDT, YYEEEE. Trimming stripped 6 bases from V and 1 base from J, with 16 bases between. CDR3: CASTSYGGSQETQYF. The CDR3, as DNA: TGTGCCAGCACCTCGTATGGGGGGTCCCAAGAGACCCAGTACTTC. The full variable domain, its missing parts supplied by reference TRBV5-6 and TRBJ2-5, is DAGVTQSPTHLIKTRGQQVTLRCSPKSGHDTVSWYQQALGQGPQFIFQYYEEEERQRGNFPDRFSGHQFPNYSSELNVNALLLGDSALYLCASTSYGGSQETQYFGPGTRLLVL.

V gene TRBV6-2 or TRBV6-3 combines with J gene TRBJ2-1, with 9 nucleotides matching TRBD2. Per the germline V gene, CDR1 is MNHEY and CDR2 is SVGEGT. V dropped 4 bases and J dropped 3; count of bases not matched to a gene: 4. The CDR3 consists of 15 residues. Here the CDR3 reads CASSLLAGDYNEQFF. CDR3 in DNA: TGTGCCAGCAGTTTACTAGCGGGCGACTACAATGAGCAGTTCTTC.

The V gene is TRBV5-1, the J gene TRBJ2-3, with 10 bases that match TRBD1. From germline, CDR1 is SGHRS and CDR2 YFSETQ. The CDR3 has 15 residues. V was clipped by 0 bases and J by 4 bases; unmatched bases: 2. The CDR3 sequence: CASSLGQGAPDTQYF. The CDR3 DNA follows: TGCGCCAGCAGCTTGGGACAGGGGGCTCCAGATACGCAGTATTTT.

V gene TRBV5-6 combines with J gene TRBJ2-5; TRBD2 might be the D (5 bases). The CDR3 sequence is 13 residues long. The V and J ends lost 3 bases and 7 bases respectively, with 13 bases between them. Germline V CDR1 and CDR2: SGHDT, YYEEEE. CDR3 sequence: CASSSRLAGTQYF. In DNA form, the CDR3 reads TGTGCCAGCAGCTCGCGGCTAGCTGGGACCCAGTACTTC.

The V and J genes are TRBV7-2 and TRBJ1-2; D possibly corresponds to TRBD1 (6 bases). This CDR3 contains 14 residues. V lost 5 bases and J 2 bases, leaving 12 bases between the germline ends. Germline V gives CDR1 SGHTA, CDR2 FQGNSA. CDR3 nucleotide sequence: TGTGCCAGCAGCGCCCAACAGGGAAACTATGGCTACACCTTC. The encoded protein is CASSAQQGNYGYTF.

This clone came up a few times. The chain uses TRBV2 and TRBJ2-5, with 7 bases lining up with TRBD1. J was trimmed by 4 bases and V by 7 bases; bases with no gene match: 9. This CDR3 contains 14 residues. CDR1 SNHLY and CDR2 FYNNEI come from the germline V gene. CDR3 protein: CASNRDRHLETQYF. The CDR3 DNA reads as TGTGCCAGCAACCGGGACAGACACCTAGAGACCCAGTACTTC. The whole variable domain, filled in from reference TRBV2 and TRBJ2-5, reads EPEVTQTPSHQVTQMGQEVILRCVPISNHLYFYWYRQILGQKVEFLVSFYNNEISEKSEIFDDQFSVERPDGSNFTLKIRSTKLEDSAMYFCASNRDRHLETQYFGPGTRLLVL.

The V gene is TRBV5-4, the J gene TRBJ2-1; 7 bases fit TRBD1. Germline V CDR1 and CDR2: SGHNT, YYREEE (reference sequence). After removal of 2 bases from V and 0 bases from J, the junction contained 5 bases not matched to a gene. CDR3 size: 16 residues. The CDR3 DNA reads as TGTGCCAGCAGCTTCCCCAGGGGGAGCTCCTACAATGAGCAGTTCTTC. Translated, it gives CASSFPRGSSYNEQFF.

This clone was seen just once. The chain is built from TRBV25-1 and TRBJ2-1; D may be TRBD2 (6 bases). Germline lookup yields CDR1 MGHDK and CDR2 SYGVNS. The CDR3 is made up of 13 amino acids. V dropped 7 bases and J dropped 6 bases, with 13 bases sitting between them. The CDR3 nucleotides are TGTGCCAGCAACTGGGCGGGAACCAATGAGCAGTTCTTC. Encoded protein: CASNWAGTNEQFF.

J is TRBJ2-2 and V is TRBV14, with unresolved D. The CDR3 consists of 16 residues. Germline CDR1 is SGHDN and CDR2 is FVKESK. Trimming left V 3 bases short and J 4 bases short, with 15 bases between. The CDR3 loop is CASSHYNQISTGELFF. CDR3 DNA: TGTGCCAGCAGCCATTACAACCAGATCTCCACCGGGGAGCTGTTTTTT.

This sequence joins TRBV4-3 and TRBJ1-1, with D unresolved. V was trimmed by 4 bases and J by 4 bases, leaving 13 bases between them. Germline V gene lookup returns CDR1 LGHNA and CDR2 YSLEER. The CDR3 extends over 14 amino acids. The CDR3 region has the DNA TGCGCCAGCAGCCGAAAGTTGACTGGCACTGAAGCTTTCTTT. Translation gives CASSRKLTGTEAFF.

J is TRBJ1-4 and V is TRBV28; 7 nucleotides match TRBD1. Germline V gives CDR1 MDHEN, CDR2 SYDVKM. The CDR3 contains 15 residues. Germline trimming cut 4 bases from V and 10 bases from J; bases unmatched to any gene: 12. The CDR3: CASSSQKTGTGKLFF. The DNA of the CDR3 is TGTGCCAGCAGTTCCCAAAAGACAGGGACGGGAAAACTGTTTTTT.

This clone was found a few times. The chain combines TRBV3-1 (or the pseudogene TRBV3-2) with TRBJ2-2; D unclear. V lost 5 bases, J lost 5 bases, and 9 bases lay in between. Germline CDR1 is LGHDT and CDR2 is YNNKEL (reference sequence). The CDR3 totals 13 residues. The CDR3 is CASSLEWTGELFF. For the CDR3, the DNA is TGTGCCAGCAGCTTGGAGTGGACCGGGGAGCTGTTTTTT.

The rearrangement joins TRBV6-6 to TRBJ1-5; D perhaps matches TRBD1 (5 bases). This CDR3 is built from 15 residues. The V and J ends lost 3 bases and 2 bases respectively, with 11 bases between them. The germline V gene encodes CDR1 MNHNY and CDR2 SVGAGI (reference sequence). The CDR3 sequence: CASSYHGGGNQPQHF. CDR3 coding DNA: TGTGCCAGCAGTTATCATGGAGGGGGCAATCAGCCCCAGCATTTT.